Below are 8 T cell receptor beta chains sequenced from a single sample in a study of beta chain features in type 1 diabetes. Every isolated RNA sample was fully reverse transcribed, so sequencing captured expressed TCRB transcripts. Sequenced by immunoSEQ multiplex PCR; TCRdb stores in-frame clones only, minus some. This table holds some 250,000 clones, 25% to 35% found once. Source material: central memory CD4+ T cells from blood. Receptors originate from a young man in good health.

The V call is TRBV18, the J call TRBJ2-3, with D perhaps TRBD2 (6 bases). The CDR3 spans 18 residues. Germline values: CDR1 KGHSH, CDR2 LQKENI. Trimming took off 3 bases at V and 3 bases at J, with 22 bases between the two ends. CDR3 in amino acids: CASSPRPWAGKSTDTQYF. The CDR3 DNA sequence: TGTGCCAGCTCACCCCGCCCCTGGGCGGGAAAATCGACAGATACGCAGTATTTT.

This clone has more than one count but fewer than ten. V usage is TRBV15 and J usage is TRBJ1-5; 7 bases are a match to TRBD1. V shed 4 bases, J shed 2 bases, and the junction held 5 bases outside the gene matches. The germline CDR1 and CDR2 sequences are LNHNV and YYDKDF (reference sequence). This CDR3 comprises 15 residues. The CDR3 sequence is CATSTYRGGNQPQHF. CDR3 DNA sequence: TGTGCCACCAGCACTTACAGGGGAGGCAATCAGCCCCAGCATTTT. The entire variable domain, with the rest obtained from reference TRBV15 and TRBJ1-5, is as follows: DAMVIQNPRYQVTQFGKPVTLSCSQTLNHNVMYWYQQKSSQAPKLLFHYYDKDFNNEADTPDNFQSRRPNTSFCFLDIRSPGLGDTAMYLCATSTYRGGNQPQHFGDGTRLSIL.

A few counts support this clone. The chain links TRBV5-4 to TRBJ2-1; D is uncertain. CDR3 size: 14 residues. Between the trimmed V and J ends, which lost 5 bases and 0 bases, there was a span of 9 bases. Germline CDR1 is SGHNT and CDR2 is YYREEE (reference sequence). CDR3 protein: CASRPSGSYNEQFF. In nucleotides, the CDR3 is TGTGCCAGCAGGCCCTCAGGCTCCTACAATGAGCAGTTCTTC.

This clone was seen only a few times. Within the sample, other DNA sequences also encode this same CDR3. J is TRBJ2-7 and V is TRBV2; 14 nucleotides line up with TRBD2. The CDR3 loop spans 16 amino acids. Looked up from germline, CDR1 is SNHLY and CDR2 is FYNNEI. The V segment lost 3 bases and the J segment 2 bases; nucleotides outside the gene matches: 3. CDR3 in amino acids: CASSETSGRATYEQYF. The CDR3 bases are TGTGCCAGCAGTGAGACTAGCGGGAGGGCCACCTACGAGCAGTACTTC.

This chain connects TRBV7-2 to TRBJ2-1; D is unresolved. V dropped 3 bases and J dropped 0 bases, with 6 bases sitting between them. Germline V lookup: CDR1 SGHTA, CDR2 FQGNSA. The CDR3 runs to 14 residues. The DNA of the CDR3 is TGTGCCAGCAGCTTCTCGAGCTCCTACAATGAGCAGTTCTTC. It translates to CASSFSSSYNEQFF.

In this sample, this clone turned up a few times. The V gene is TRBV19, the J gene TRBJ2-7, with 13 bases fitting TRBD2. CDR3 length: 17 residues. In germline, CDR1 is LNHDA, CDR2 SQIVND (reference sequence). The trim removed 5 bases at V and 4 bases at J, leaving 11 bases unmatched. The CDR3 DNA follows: TGTGCCAGTAGTGCTTCACTAGCGGGAGGGCCCGGGTACGAGCAGTACTTC. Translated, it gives CASSASLAGGPGYEQYF.

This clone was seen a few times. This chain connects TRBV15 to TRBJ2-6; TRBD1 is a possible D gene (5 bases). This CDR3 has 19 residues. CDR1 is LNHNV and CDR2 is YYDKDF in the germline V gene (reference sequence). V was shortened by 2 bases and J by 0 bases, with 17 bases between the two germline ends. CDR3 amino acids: CATSRWADRTTSGANVLTF. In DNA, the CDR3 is TGTGCCACCAGCAGATGGGCCGACAGAACTACCTCTGGGGCCAACGTCCTGACTTTC.

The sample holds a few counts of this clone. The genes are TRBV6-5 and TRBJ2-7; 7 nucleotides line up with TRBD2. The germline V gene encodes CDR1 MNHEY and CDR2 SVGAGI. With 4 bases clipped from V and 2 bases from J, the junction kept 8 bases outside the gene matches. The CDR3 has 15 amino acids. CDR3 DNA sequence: TGTGCCAGCAGTTTGAGCGGGACTAATACCTACGAGCAGTACTTC. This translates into CASSLSGTNTYEQYF.